This T cell receptor beta chain stems from a study of blood T cell repertoires in COVID-19. Turning to the study itself: COVID-19 samples, acute and convalescent, were from the United States, Italy and Spain.

Looked up from germline, CDR1 is SGHAT and CDR2 is FQNNGV. The CDR3 runs 17 residues. J was trimmed by 1 base and V by 2 bases; bases with no gene match: 10. Recruitment covered roughly 22 US areas and drew participants whose ages spanned roughly 18 to 89 years. Participants' reported clinical history set cohort assignment. In the authors' methods: How many nucleated cells were present was estimated from reference gene primer amplification. Generated by immunoSEQ multiplex PCR, the TCRdb table keeps only in-frame clones and is missing some. That table supplies the V and J calls and clone size; D and trimming were determined from the DNA. The sample has around 200,000 clones; 75% to 90% are singletons.

This receptor was obtained from a woman between 40 and 50 years old with acute COVID-19. Sequencing input: PBMCs or T cells enriched from blood (not recorded which). The V gene is TRBV11-2, the J gene TRBJ2-5, with 7 bases matching TRBD1. Here the CDR3 DNA reads TGTGCCAGCAGCTTAAACCCCCCGACAGGGCTCCAAGAGACCCAGTACTTC. Its protein product is CASSLNPPTGLQETQYF.